These 14 T cell receptor beta chains originate from one sample sequenced in a study of CD8+ T cells in alopecia areata (dated 2018 in TCRdb). The intended sense of this specimen's time point label: baseline before oral tofacitinib. Receptor libraries were prepared by the immunoSEQ multiplex PCR assay. For TCR sequencing, RNA was extracted from every sample and reverse transcribed into cDNA to serve as template. The table comes from immuneACCESS by way of TCRdb, which keeps in-frame sequences with V and J called. Part of the clones is missing from these tables; in studies checked, under half for an unresolved V gene and the rest for unknown reasons. Within this sample are hundreds of thousands of clones, with 57% of them counted one time only. Approximately 0.45% of the sample belongs to the ten largest clones. The starting material was CD4+ T cells sorted from blood, obtained at week 0. The receptors were gathered from a human donor with alopecia areata.

This clone was recorded only once. This chain links TRBV9 with TRBJ2-1; 7 bases agree with TRBD2. V trimming: 6 bases; J trimming: 2 bases; junction bases outside the gene matches: 5. Germline CDR1 and CDR2: SGDLS and YYNGEE. The CDR3 is made up of 14 amino acids. In DNA, the CDR3 is TGTGCCAGCAACGGGGAGGGCCCCTACAATGAGCAGTTCTTC. Its protein is CASNGEGPYNEQFF. Filled out from reference TRBV9 and TRBJ2-1, the complete variable domain reads DSGVTQTPKHLITATGQRVTLRCSPRSGDLSVYWYQQSLDQGLQFLIQYYNGEERAKGNILERFSAQQFPDLHSELNLSSLELGDSALYFCASNGEGPYNEQFFGPGTRLTVL.

The rearrangement joins TRBV6-5 to TRBJ1-1; D is unresolved. Germline V CDR1 and CDR2: MNHEY, SVGAGI. The CDR3 has 13 residues. V gave up 1 base and J gave up 1 base, with 4 bases separating them. CDR3 bases: TGTGCCAGCAGTTACTTCGGGAACACTGAAGCTTTCTTT. Protein: CASSYFGNTEAFF.

The chain is built from TRBV29-1 and TRBJ1-1; 7 positions agree with TRBD1. Germline CDR1 is SQVTM and CDR2 is ANQGSEA. Trimming removed 7 bases from V and 7 bases from J; junction bases left unmatched: 12. CDR3 length: 13 residues. The CDR3 sequence: CSATLATGHEAFF. CDR3 DNA: TGCAGCGCTACGCTGGCGACAGGGCATGAAGCTTTCTTT.

This chain connects TRBV4-1 to TRBJ2-1; D remains unclear. Germline values: CDR1 MGHRA, CDR2 YSYEKL. This CDR3 is built from 17 residues. V lost 1 base and J lost 0, with 13 bases in between. DNA for the CDR3: TGCGCCAGCAGCCAAGGGGCAGCGATCACCTCCTACAATGAGCAGTTCTTC. It encodes CASSQGAAITSYNEQFF.

J is TRBJ2-6 and V is TRBV25-1; D is ambiguous. Germline V gene data show CDR1 as MGHDK and CDR2 as SYGVNS. V lost 1 base to trimming and J lost 0 bases, with 7 bases between them. The CDR3 extends over 16 amino acids. The DNA for the CDR3 is TGTGCCAGCAGTGAATCTCTAACCTCTGGGGCCAACGTCCTGACTTTC. Translation: CASSESLTSGANVLTF.

This clone was picked up one time. This chain connects TRBV4-1 to TRBJ2-3; the D is unclear. The ends were cut back, 2 bases at V and 5 bases at J, with 5 bases in the middle. CDR3 length: 12 residues. Germline-derived CDR1 and CDR2 are MGHRA and YSYEKL. This CDR3 is CASSQPLDTQYF. The CDR3 DNA reads as TGCGCCAGCAGCCAACCGCTAGATACGCAGTATTTT.

The chain employs TRBV30 and TRBJ2-3, with D tentatively TRBD2 (5 bases). This CDR3 region has 13 residues. CDR1 GTSNPN and CDR2 SVGIG come from the germline V gene (reference sequence). The V and J ends lost 0 bases and 4 bases respectively, with 8 bases between them. CDR3 amino acids: CAWSVGVPDTQYF. The CDR3 DNA is TGTGCCTGGAGTGTCGGGGTTCCAGATACGCAGTATTTT.

Comment on this clone: No conserved phenylalanine or tryptophan is present at the end of the CDR3, so a read error is the likely explanation. The rearrangement links TRBV25-1 to TRBJ1-1; D not certain. Trimming cost V 5 bases and J 8 bases, with 12 bases left between them. The CDR3 is made up of 12 amino acids. Germline V CDR1 and CDR2: MGHDK, SYGVNS. CDR3 DNA: TGTGCCAGCAGTACGAGGAGAGGGGAAGCTTTCTCT. It translates to CASSTRRGEAFS.

This rearrangement joins TRBV11-2 to TRBJ2-1; TRBD2 might be the D (5 bases). CDR1 is SGHAT and CDR2 is FQNNGV in the germline V gene. V gave up 3 bases and J gave up 1 base, with 10 bases separating them. The CDR3 has 15 residues. The CDR3 region is CASSFRRGSYNEQFF. The CDR3 bases are TGTGCCAGCAGCTTCCGCCGAGGGTCCTACAATGAGCAGTTCTTC.

This sequence joins TRBV2 and TRBJ1-2, with no clear D. CDR1 is SNHLY and CDR2 is FYNNEI in the germline V gene. This CDR3 spans 13 amino acids. V lost 7 bases to trimming and J lost 4 bases, with 13 bases between them. CDR3 sequence: CASNRQDPYGYTF. The CDR3 nucleotides are TGTGCCAGCAATAGGCAGGACCCCTATGGCTACACCTTC.

The sample holds a few counts of this clone. The CDR3 loop reads CAWSASGPYYGYTF. In DNA form, the CDR3 reads TGTGCCTGGAGTGCCTCGGGACCCTACTATGGCTACACCTTC. The chain combines TRBV30 with TRBJ1-2; tentative D call: TRBD1 (5 bases). The CDR3 is made up of 14 amino acids. V was shortened by 1 base and J by 3 bases, with 12 bases between the two germline ends. Germline V gene sequence: CDR1 GTSNPN, CDR2 SVGIG (reference sequence).

The V and J genes are TRBV6-1 and TRBJ2-3; D possibly matches TRBD1 or TRBD2 (5 bases each). The CDR3 spans 15 residues. Trimming pared 0 bases from V and 2 bases from J, leaving 9 bases between. Per germline, CDR1 MNHNS and CDR2 SASEGT. CDR3 DNA: TGTGCCAGCAGTGAAGCGGGGACCCACACAGATACGCAGTATTTT. Protein product: CASSEAGTHTDTQYF.

The chain joins TRBV5-6 to TRBJ1-1, with TRBD1 as a possible D gene (6 bases). Between the trimmed V and J ends, which lost 5 bases and 10 bases, there was a span of 15 bases. This CDR3 is built from 12 residues. Germline V gene sequence: CDR1 SGHDT, CDR2 YYEEEE. DNA for the CDR3: TGTGCCAGCAGTGCCAGGGGAGATGGAGCTTTCTTT. Translated, it gives CASSARGDGAFF.

The CDR3 spells CASSRSTGTGMNEQYF. In DNA, the CDR3 is TGTGCCAGCAGCCGCTCCACCGGGACAGGGATGAACGAGCAGTACTTC. This rearrangement joins TRBV5-5 to TRBJ2-7, with 9 bases lining up with TRBD1. This CDR3 spans 16 amino acids. The germline CDR1 and CDR2 sequences are SGHKS and YYEKEE (reference sequence). V trimming: 4 bases; J trimming: 5 bases; junction bases outside the gene matches: 13.